The rows below give T cell receptor beta chains drawn from one sample of a study of cytomegalovirus exposure and HLA in healthy donors. TCRdb keeps only in-frame clones here, not all; method: immunoSEQ multiplex PCR. This sample has about 160,000 clones, with around 75% found just once. Specimen: PBMCs. Receptors originate from a human donor in good health. CDR3s include the opening cysteine and the closing phenylalanine or tryptophan. Each record gives: D gene, V gene, clone size, J gene, CDR3 DNA, CDR3 protein. A D gene is named only where the DNA matches it firmly. Where a row states a size, it is once, few, many or the class of an expanded clone; other rows omit it.

d_gene: TRBD1; v_gene: TRBV7-9; abundance: .; j_gene: TRBJ2-7; CDR3nt: TGTGCCAGCAGTTCACCGTGGACAGGGGGCCCCGTACAGCAGTACTTC; CDR3aa: CASSSPWTGGPVQQYF
d_gene: TRBD1; v_gene: TRBV18; abundance: .; j_gene: TRBJ1-5; CDR3nt: TGTGCCAGCTCTCAAACAGGGGGGAGAAATCAGCCCCAGCATTTT; CDR3aa: CASSQTGGRNQPQHF
d_gene: .; v_gene: TRBV19; abundance: .; j_gene: TRBJ2-1; CDR3nt: TGTGCCAGTAGTAAACAAAGAAGCTCCTACAATGAGCAGTTCTTC; CDR3aa: CASSKQRSSYNEQFF
d_gene: TRBD2; v_gene: TRBV19; abundance: .; j_gene: TRBJ2-7; CDR3nt: TGTGCCAGTAGTATAGAGGGCGGGGGGCCCTCCTACGAGCAGTACTTC; CDR3aa: CASSIEGGGPSYEQYF
d_gene: TRBD2; v_gene: TRBV7-3; abundance: .; j_gene: TRBJ2-7; CDR3nt: TGTGCCAGCAAGGCTAGCGGGGTTGGCGAGCAGTACTTC; CDR3aa: CASKASGVGEQYF
d_gene: .; v_gene: TRBV4-2; abundance: .; j_gene: TRBJ1-6; CDR3nt: TGTGCCAGCAGCCAAGATAGTGACTCTGCAGTATCGACTTCACCCCTCCACTTT; CDR3aa: CASSQDSDSAVSTSPLHF
d_gene: TRBD1; v_gene: TRBV7-8; abundance: .; j_gene: TRBJ1-6; CDR3nt: TGTGCCAGCAGGACCGGGACAGCAAATTCACCCCTCCACTTT; CDR3aa: CASRTGTANSPLHF
d_gene: TRBD1; v_gene: TRBV2; abundance: .; j_gene: TRBJ1-5; CDR3nt: TGTGCCAGCAGTGTGCGGGACAGGGCGGGACGGGGCAATCAGCCCCAGCATTTT; CDR3aa: CASSVRDRAGRGNQPQHF
d_gene: TRBD1; v_gene: TRBV5-8; abundance: .; j_gene: TRBJ2-5; CDR3nt: TGTGCCAGCAGCCTGGCGGGACAGGAGCAAGAGACCCAGTACTTC; CDR3aa: CASSLAGQEQETQYF
d_gene: TRBD1; v_gene: TRBV6-1; abundance: .; j_gene: TRBJ1-2; CDR3nt: TGTGCCAGCAGTGAAGCGCTTTCACAGGGGAGCTATGGCTACACCTTC; CDR3aa: CASSEALSQGSYGYTF
d_gene: .; v_gene: TRBV7-2; abundance: few; j_gene: TRBJ2-5; CDR3nt: TGTGCCAGCAGCTTAGCTAGGGAGGACCAGTACTTC; CDR3aa: CASSLAREDQYF
d_gene: .; v_gene: TRBV13; abundance: .; j_gene: TRBJ1-6; CDR3nt: TGTGCCAGCAGCTTAGATGGCTCACCCCTCCACTTT; CDR3aa: CASSLDGSPLHF
d_gene: TRBD2; v_gene: TRBV9; abundance: .; j_gene: TRBJ2-7; CDR3nt: TGTGCCAGCAGCGTAGCACCATTAGCGGGAGCATACGAGCAGTACTTC; CDR3aa: CASSVAPLAGAYEQYF
d_gene: TRBD2; v_gene: TRBV28; abundance: .; j_gene: TRBJ2-2; CDR3nt: TGTGCCAGCCTGCTAGCGGGGGACACCGGGGAGCTGTTTTTT; CDR3aa: CASLLAGDTGELFF
d_gene: .; v_gene: TRBV4-3; abundance: .; j_gene: TRBJ1-2; CDR3nt: TGCGCCAGCAGCCAGATCGACTCCAGCTATGGCTACACCTTC; CDR3aa: CASSQIDSSYGYTF
d_gene: .; v_gene: TRBV2; abundance: .; j_gene: TRBJ2-5; CDR3nt: TGTGCCAGCAGTGAACCGCAGGGGAGTCGGGAGACCCAGTACTTC; CDR3aa: CASSEPQGSRETQYF
d_gene: TRBD1; v_gene: TRBV4-1; abundance: .; j_gene: TRBJ1-5; CDR3nt: TGCGCCAGCAGCCATCGAGGGACAGGGGAACAGCCCCAGCATTTT; CDR3aa: CASSHRGTGEQPQHF
d_gene: TRBD1; v_gene: TRBV5-1; abundance: few; j_gene: TRBJ2-3; CDR3nt: TGCGCCAGCAGCTTTGGGACAGGGAGCACAGATACGCAGTATTTT; CDR3aa: CASSFGTGSTDTQYF
d_gene: TRBD1; v_gene: TRBV29-1; abundance: .; j_gene: TRBJ2-3; CDR3nt: TGCAGCGTTGAAATAGTATTGGACAGGGCTGCAGATACGCAGTATTTT; CDR3aa: CSVEIVLDRAADTQYF
d_gene: TRBD1; v_gene: TRBV4-1; abundance: .; j_gene: TRBJ2-1; CDR3nt: TGCGCCAGCAGCTATGGACAGGAAACCTACAATGAGCAGTTCTTC; CDR3aa: CASSYGQETYNEQFF
d_gene: .; v_gene: TRBV9; abundance: .; j_gene: TRBJ1-2; CDR3nt: TGTGCCAGCAGCCTAGACAGTTATGACTATGGCTACACCTTC; CDR3aa: CASSLDSYDYGYTF
d_gene: .; v_gene: TRBV6-6; abundance: once; j_gene: TRBJ2-1; CDR3nt: TGTGCCAGCAGCCCCAGCGATGAGCAGTTCTTC; CDR3aa: CASSPSDEQFF
d_gene: TRBD2; v_gene: TRBV5-1; abundance: .; j_gene: TRBJ2-7; CDR3nt: TGCGCCAGCAGCCTTAGACTACCTAGCGGGGGGGCCTGGGAGCAGTACTTC; CDR3aa: CASSLRLPSGGAWEQYF
d_gene: .; v_gene: TRBV7-2; abundance: .; j_gene: TRBJ2-3; CDR3nt: TGTGCCAGCAGCTTAGGGGGGGAAAGCACAGATACGCAGTATTTT; CDR3aa: CASSLGGESTDTQYF
d_gene: TRBD1; v_gene: TRBV19; abundance: .; j_gene: TRBJ1-5; CDR3nt: TGTGCCAGTAGTACGGGACAGGGGGTGAGAGAACAGCCCCAGCATTTT; CDR3aa: CASSTGQGVREQPQHF
d_gene: TRBD2; v_gene: TRBV11-3; abundance: .; j_gene: TRBJ2-1; CDR3nt: TGTGCCAGCAGCTTAGATGGGCTAGCGGGGGGGCAGGTCTACAATGAGCAGTTCTTC; CDR3aa: CASSLDGLAGGQVYNEQFF
d_gene: TRBD1; v_gene: TRBV9; abundance: .; j_gene: TRBJ1-2; CDR3nt: TGTGCCAGCAGCGAAAACAAGAAGGGGGCCGGCTACACCTTC; CDR3aa: CASSENKKGAGYTF
d_gene: .; v_gene: TRBV20-1; abundance: .; j_gene: TRBJ2-5; CDR3nt: TGCAGTGCTAGAGATATAGAGACCCAGTACTTC; CDR3aa: CSARDIETQYF
d_gene: TRBD1; v_gene: TRBV2; abundance: .; j_gene: TRBJ1-1; CDR3nt: TGTGCCAGCAGTGAGGAGGACAGGGGGTTTCCTGAAGCTTTCTTT; CDR3aa: CASSEEDRGFPEAFF
d_gene: TRBD1; v_gene: TRBV2; abundance: .; j_gene: TRBJ1-6; CDR3nt: TGTGCCAGCAGCCCTTTCCAGACAGGGGGATTCTATAATTCACCCCTCCACTTT; CDR3aa: CASSPFQTGGFYNSPLHF
d_gene: .; v_gene: TRBV7-8; abundance: .; j_gene: TRBJ1-1; CDR3nt: TGTGCCAGCAGCTTAGGAGGAGTCCCTAACACTGAAGCTTTCTTT; CDR3aa: CASSLGGVPNTEAFF
d_gene: .; v_gene: TRBV12-5; abundance: once; j_gene: TRBJ2-2; CDR3nt: TGTGCTAGTGGCGTGGGGGGGGGCGTAGCGAACACCGGGGAGCTGTTTTTT; CDR3aa: CASGVGGGVANTGELFF
d_gene: .; v_gene: TRBV2; abundance: once; j_gene: TRBJ2-2; CDR3nt: TGTGCCAGCAGTGAACCCAGAATGAACACCGGGGAGCTGTTTTTT; CDR3aa: CASSEPRMNTGELFF
d_gene: TRBD2; v_gene: TRBV4-3; abundance: .; j_gene: TRBJ2-7; CDR3nt: TGCGCCAGCAGCCAAGAGTTGATTAGCGGGGGAACAAAGCAGTACTTC; CDR3aa: CASSQELISGGTKQYF
d_gene: .; v_gene: TRBV5-6; abundance: .; j_gene: TRBJ1-4; CDR3nt: TGTGCCAGCAGCTTGGCGCAGGTGCTGGTAAAGGAAAAACTGTTTTTT; CDR3aa: CASSLAQVLVKEKLFF
d_gene: TRBD1; v_gene: TRBV10-1; abundance: .; j_gene: TRBJ1-2; CDR3nt: TGCGCCAGCAGTAGGACAGGGGGCCGTGGCTACACCTTC; CDR3aa: CASSRTGGRGYTF
d_gene: .; v_gene: TRBV2; abundance: .; j_gene: TRBJ1-4; CDR3nt: TGTGCCAGCAGTGGGAGGGTTGGAGAAAAACTGTTTTTT; CDR3aa: CASSGRVGEKLFF
d_gene: TRBD2; v_gene: TRBV29-1; abundance: .; j_gene: TRBJ2-5; CDR3nt: TGCAGCGGATTAGCGGGGGCTCTCCAAGAGACCCAGTACTTC; CDR3aa: CSGLAGALQETQYF
d_gene: .; v_gene: TRBV11-2; abundance: few; j_gene: TRBJ2-2; CDR3nt: TGTGCCAGCAGCTTAGATAGTGGGGGCGCAAGCACCGGGGAGCTGTTTTTT; CDR3aa: CASSLDSGGASTGELFF
d_gene: .; v_gene: TRBV7-9; abundance: .; j_gene: TRBJ2-6; CDR3nt: TGTGCCAGCAGCCAGTTCTCTGGGGCCAACGTCCTGACTTTC; CDR3aa: CASSQFSGANVLTF
d_gene: .; v_gene: TRBV20-1; abundance: .; j_gene: TRBJ2-5; CDR3nt: TGCAGTGCAGCGGACCGGGGGACCCAGTACTTC; CDR3aa: CSAADRGTQYF
d_gene: TRBD1; v_gene: TRBV5-1; abundance: few; j_gene: TRBJ1-3; CDR3nt: TGCGCCAGCAGCTTGGGCCCCCAGGGGGGACCGGCAGAGAACACCATATATTTT; CDR3aa: CASSLGPQGGPAENTIYF
d_gene: .; v_gene: TRBV7-6; abundance: .; j_gene: TRBJ1-1; CDR3nt: TGTGCCAGCAGCTTAGGGGGCCGGACTGAAGCTTTCTTT; CDR3aa: CASSLGGRTEAFF
d_gene: TRBD1; v_gene: TRBV5-5; abundance: .; j_gene: TRBJ2-7; CDR3nt: TGTGCCAGCAGCGGACAGGGCGCCTACGAGCAGTACTTC; CDR3aa: CASSGQGAYEQYF
d_gene: .; v_gene: TRBV2; abundance: once; j_gene: TRBJ1-1; CDR3nt: TGTGCCAGCAACACAGGGAGAGGGTTTGTGAACACTGAAGCTTTCTTT; CDR3aa: CASNTGRGFVNTEAFF
d_gene: TRBD2; v_gene: TRBV7-9; abundance: .; j_gene: TRBJ2-3; CDR3nt: TGTGCCAGCAGCCTTCAACTAGCGGGGATAACAGATACGCAGTATTTT; CDR3aa: CASSLQLAGITDTQYF
d_gene: TRBD2; v_gene: TRBV4-2; abundance: .; j_gene: TRBJ2-1; CDR3nt: TGTGCCAGCAGCCACCGAGCGGGGGGGAGCTCCTACAATGAGCAGTTCTTC; CDR3aa: CASSHRAGGSSYNEQFF
d_gene: .; v_gene: TRBV4-1; abundance: few; j_gene: TRBJ2-1; CDR3nt: TGCGCCAGCAGCCAAGATCTAGGAGGTTATGAGCAGTTCTTC; CDR3aa: CASSQDLGGYEQFF
d_gene: .; v_gene: TRBV4-1; abundance: .; j_gene: TRBJ1-5; CDR3nt: TGCGCCAGCAGCCAAGATCCAAATCAGCCCCAGCATTTT; CDR3aa: CASSQDPNQPQHF
d_gene: .; v_gene: TRBV7-9; abundance: once; j_gene: TRBJ2-1; CDR3nt: TGTGCCAGCAGCTTAGCGGGGGGGCCCAATGAGCAGTTCTTC; CDR3aa: CASSLAGGPNEQFF
d_gene: .; v_gene: TRBV5-3; abundance: .; j_gene: TRBJ1-2; CDR3nt: TGTGCCAGAAGCTTGTCGAGGCCCGATTATGGCTACACCTTC; CDR3aa: CARSLSRPDYGYTF
d_gene: TRBD2; v_gene: TRBV4-1; abundance: few; j_gene: TRBJ2-7; CDR3nt: TGCGCCAGCAGCCAAGATATGGGGAGGGTAGGGTTCTACGAGCAGTACTTC; CDR3aa: CASSQDMGRVGFYEQYF
d_gene: TRBD1; v_gene: TRBV10-3; abundance: .; j_gene: TRBJ1-2; CDR3nt: TGTGCCATCAGTGAGTCACAGGGGTTCTATGGCTACACCTTC; CDR3aa: CAISESQGFYGYTF
d_gene: .; v_gene: TRBV5-4; abundance: .; j_gene: TRBJ1-2; CDR3nt: TGTGCCAGCAGCTGGGACTTCTATGGCTACACCTTC; CDR3aa: CASSWDFYGYTF
d_gene: .; v_gene: TRBV27; abundance: .; j_gene: TRBJ1-2; CDR3nt: TGTGCCAGCAGTCCTGTCCCGGGACTCTGGGGCTATGGCTACACCTTC; CDR3aa: CASSPVPGLWGYGYTF
d_gene: TRBD1; v_gene: TRBV11-3; abundance: .; j_gene: TRBJ2-1; CDR3nt: TGTGCCAGCACCACGACGGGACAGACGCTTTACTCCTACAATGAGCAGTTCTTC; CDR3aa: CASTTTGQTLYSYNEQFF